These T cell receptor beta chains were read from a single sample in a study of blood T cell repertoires in COVID-19. Some clones are missing from TCRdb's copy, which holds only in-frame ones; the method was immunoSEQ multiplex PCR. The sample has 300,000 to 500,000 clones; approximately 88% are singletons. The sequencing sample was made of PBMCs or T cells enriched from blood (not recorded which). The receptors here all came from a woman aged 40 to 49 with acute COVID-19. Each CDR3 is given with its conserved first and last residue. D genes are given only for firm matches. Size is stated for part of the rows, as once, few or many counts, or as a class when the clone is expanded.

clone_size	d_call	v_call	j_call	cdr3_length	cdr3_nt	cdr3_aa
once	.	TRBV10-2	TRBJ1-1	13	TGCGCCAGCAGTGTGATCCGGGGGTTTGAAGCTTTCTTT	CASSVIRGFEAFF
.	TRBD2	TRBV7-2	TRBJ2-5	12	TGTGCCAGCCGGGGGGTAACCGAGACCCAGTACTTC	CASRGVTETQYF
.	.	TRBV30	TRBJ1-1	13	TGTGCCTGGTCTCCCACAGGGCACACTGAAGCTTTCTTT	CAWSPTGHTEAFF
.	TRBD1	TRBV30	TRBJ1-3	16	TGTGCCTGGGACACAGGGGGCAAAGGGCCTAGAAACACCATATATTTT	CAWDTGGKGPRNTIYF
.	TRBD1	TRBV19	TRBJ1-1	17	TGTGCCAGTAGTGCCCAAGGGGGGACAGCGGCGAACACTGAAGCTTTCTTT	CASSAQGGTAANTEAFF
.	TRBD1	TRBV18	TRBJ1-5	14	TGTGCCAGCTCACGCCGGGACAGAGATCAGCCCCAGCATTTT	CASSRRDRDQPQHF
.	TRBD1	TRBV29-1	TRBJ1-2	15	TGCAGCGTCTGGGACAGGGTCCTTCCCTCCGATGGCTACACCTTC	CSVWDRVLPSDGYTF
.	TRBD2	TRBV6-1	TRBJ2-3	18	TGTGCCAGCAGTGAAACCCAAGAACTAGCGGGGGGGTCGTATACGCAGTATTTT	CASSETQELAGGSYTQYF
.	TRBD1	TRBV5-4	TRBJ2-5	14	TGTGCCAGCAGCTGGAGAGGGGGCCAGAAGACCCAGTACTTC	CASSWRGGQKTQYF
.	.	TRBV5-5	TRBJ2-7	13	TGTGCCAGCAGCTTCTCAGGGAACTACGAGCAGTACTTC	CASSFSGNYEQYF
few	TRBD2	TRBV30	TRBJ2-3	15	TGTGCCTGGAGTGTCGTAGCGGGGCGAGGGAATACGCAGTATTTT	CAWSVVAGRGNTQYF
.	.	TRBV12-1	TRBJ1-6	8	TGTGCCAGCAGCTGGGGGCGCTTT	CASSWGRF
once	.	TRBV7-9	TRBJ1-4	12	TGTGCCAGCAATCTTAGGGGGGAAAAACTGTTTTTT	CASNLRGEKLFF
.	.	TRBV5-1	TRBJ2-5	15	TGCGCCAGCAGTTCACAGGGATTGTACCAAGAGACCCAGTACTTC	CASSSQGLYQETQYF
.	.	TRBV6-5	TRBJ2-1	12	TGTGCCAGCAGCAGGACTCGGAATGAGCAGTTCTTC	CASSRTRNEQFF
.	.	TRBV9	TRBJ2-7	15	TGTGCCAGCAGCGTAGCCTGGGGCGGAGACTACGAGCAGTACTTC	CASSVAWGGDYEQYF
.	.	TRBV20-1	TRBJ2-7	15	TGCAGTGCTAGTCGTACACCTTTCAGCTCCTACGAGCAGTACTTC	CSASRTPFSSYEQYF
.	.	TRBV6-4	TRBJ2-3	14	TGTGCCAGCAGTGATGGGGGGACTACAGATACGCAGTATTTT	CASSDGGTTDTQYF
.	TRBD2	TRBV5-1	TRBJ2-5	16	TGCGCCAGCAGCTCAACTAGCGGGGGGTACCAAGAGACCCAGTACTTC	CASSSTSGGYQETQYF
.	TRBD2	TRBV5-1	TRBJ2-7	16	TGCGCCAGCAGATCCTTACTAGCGGGGGGGACCTACGAGCAGTACTTC	CASRSLLAGGTYEQYF
few	TRBD1	TRBV29-1	TRBJ2-2	15	TGCAGCGTGGGGGACAGGGCGGCGAACACCGGGGAGCTGTTTTTT	CSVGDRAANTGELFF
.	TRBD1	TRBV6-5	TRBJ1-2	15	TGTGCCAGCAGTCGACAGGGGGCGGCAAACTATGGCTACACCTTC	CASSRQGAANYGYTF
.	TRBD1	TRBV10-2	TRBJ1-1	14	TGCGCCAGCAGCCAGGACAGGGCCCGCTCTGAAGCTTTCTTT	CASSQDRARSEAFF
once	.	TRBV5-1	TRBJ1-1	15	TGCGCCAGCAGCGGGAGGGGTGGCACCGACACTGAAGCTTTCTTT	CASSGRGGTDTEAFF
once	.	TRBV18	TRBJ2-3	12	TGTGCCAGCTCAGCGGACTCCCCGGAGTGGTATTTT	CASSADSPEWYF
.	TRBD2	TRBV7-9	TRBJ2-1	15	TGTGCCAGCAGTCGACCGGGACTAGCTGGGAATGAGCAGTTCTTC	CASSRPGLAGNEQFF
.	TRBD2	TRBV24-1	TRBJ2-7	13	TGTGCCACCAGTACAGCGGGGGCCTACGAGCAGTACTTC	CATSTAGAYEQYF
.	TRBD2	TRBV7-6	TRBJ2-1	19	TGTGCCAGCAGCTTACGTGGCGGGGGGGCGATCCAAACCTACAATGAGCAGTTCTTC	CASSLRGGGAIQTYNEQFF
.	.	TRBV21-1	TRBJ2-1	17	TGTGCCAGCAGCACGCAGGACCGGGACAGGGATTACAATGAGCAGTTCTTC	CASSTQDRDRDYNEQFF
.	.	TRBV5-1	TRBJ1-1	14	TGCGCCAGCAGCCCGGGAGAGGACCGCATCGGGGCTTTCTTT	CASSPGEDRIGAFF
few	TRBD1	TRBV7-2	TRBJ2-7	15	TGTGCCAGCAGCTCCCGGACAGGGGGGTCCTACGAGCAGTACTTC	CASSSRTGGSYEQYF
once	TRBD1	TRBV7-2	TRBJ2-5	13	TGTGCCAGCAGCTGGACAGGGCGGGAGACCCAGTACTTC	CASSWTGRETQYF
.	.	TRBV6-5	TRBJ2-1	13	TGTGCCAGCAGTTACAAACTAGTCGGTGAGCAGTTCTTC	CASSYKLVGEQFF
.	TRBD1	TRBV11-2	TRBJ1-2	14	TGTGCCAGCAGCTTAGGACAGGGGGGCGCTGGCTACACCTTC	CASSLGQGGAGYTF
.	TRBD1	TRBV2	TRBJ1-2	17	TGTGCCAGCAGTCCTCACCCCGGGACAGCAGACATCTATGGCTACACCTTC	CASSPHPGTADIYGYTF
.	TRBD1	TRBV27	TRBJ1-5	14	TGTGCCAGCAGGGGGGACAGGTTATATCAGCCCCAGCATTTT	CASRGDRLYQPQHF
.	TRBD1	TRBV7-9	TRBJ1-1	15	TGTGCCAGCAGCTCTAGACAGGGCACCAACACTGAAGCTTTCTTT	CASSSRQGTNTEAFF
.	TRBD1	TRBV6-5	TRBJ1-6	15	TGTGCCAGCAGTTACCGAGGGACAGGCAATTCACCCCTCCACTTT	CASSYRGTGNSPLHF
.	.	TRBV5-4	TRBJ1-2	16	TGTGCCAGCAGCTTGGGGCCAGCGGTGAGAAACTATGGCTACACCTTC	CASSLGPAVRNYGYTF
.	TRBD2	TRBV7-7	TRBJ2-5	16	TGTGCCAGCAGCTTAGCGGTCGGGGGGTCCGGAGAGACCCAGTACTTC	CASSLAVGGSGETQYF
.	TRBD1	TRBV9	TRBJ1-1	14	TGTGCCAGCGTAGGGGCAGGGGGGAACACTGAAGCTTTCTTT	CASVGAGGNTEAFF
.	.	TRBV11-2	TRBJ1-2	16	TGTGCCAGCAGCTCCTCCGCAGGAGGACTTAACTATGGCTACACCTTC	CASSSSAGGLNYGYTF
.	TRBD1	TRBV19	TRBJ1-2	14	TGTGCCAGTAGTAGCTCACAGGGGAACTATGGCTACACCTTC	CASSSSQGNYGYTF
.	.	TRBV12-5	TRBJ1-5	14	TGTGCTAGTGCCTCAGGGGTGGGCAATCAGCCCCAGCATTTT	CASASGVGNQPQHF
.	.	TRBV6-1	TRBJ2-3	15	TGTGCCAGCAGTGATGGGGCGGATAGCACAGATACGCAGTATTTT	CASSDGADSTDTQYF
.	.	TRBV10-1	TRBJ1-2	14	TGCGCCAGCAGTGACCCGGGGGAGGGCAATGGCTACACCTTC	CASSDPGEGNGYTF
.	.	TRBV12-3/TRBV12-4	TRBJ2-3	13	TGTGCCAGCAGTTTTAGCGGCACAGATACGCAGTATTTT	CASSFSGTDTQYF
.	TRBD2	TRBV5-4	TRBJ2-5	18	TGTGCCAGCAGCGTCGCGGGGGGGGCTACAAGTCTAAGGGAGGCCCAGTACTTC	CASSVAGGATSLREAQYF
.	.	TRBV19	TRBJ1-6	15	TGTGCCAGTAGTATTTCGCGGGAAGGGAATTCACCCCTCCACTTT	CASSISREGNSPLHF
.	.	TRBV3-1/TRBV3-2	TRBJ2-7	15	TGTGCCAGCAGCCAAGGTGGGGGGGCCATCTACGAGCAGTACTTC	CASSQGGGAIYEQYF
.	TRBD2	TRBV9	TRBJ2-5	15	TGTGCCAGCAGCGTGGGAGCGGGGGGAATGGAGACCCAGTACTTC	CASSVGAGGMETQYF
.	.	TRBV5-1	TRBJ2-7	14	TGCGCCAGCAGCCACGGGACTGCCGCCTACGAGCAGTACTTC	CASSHGTAAYEQYF
.	.	TRBV5-8	TRBJ2-3	15	TGTGCCAGCAGCCCGAGGAGGGGACGGGGGGATACGCAGTATTTT	CASSPRRGRGDTQYF
.	.	TRBV9	TRBJ2-3	13	TGTGCCAGCAGCGTAGGTCTTTCAGATACGCAGTATTTT	CASSVGLSDTQYF
.	.	TRBV6-5	TRBJ2-1	15	TGTGCCAGCAGTTCCAGACAGACCTCCTACAATGAGCAGTTCTTC	CASSSRQTSYNEQFF
few	.	TRBV5-1	TRBJ1-6	15	TGCGCCAGCAGCTTAGACAGACTAGTCAATTCACCCCTCCACTTT	CASSLDRLVNSPLHF
once	.	TRBV11-2	TRBJ2-4	14	TGTGCCAGCACCGGGATTCTTGCCAAAAACATTCAGTACTTC	CASTGILAKNIQYF
.	TRBD1	TRBV5-1	TRBJ2-7	15	TGCGCCAGCAGCTTGGGTTGGGACAGCAGCTACGAGCAGTACTTC	CASSLGWDSSYEQYF
few	.	TRBV4-1	TRBJ1-1	14	TGCGCCAGCAGCCAGAGGGTGGGGGGCACTGAAGCTTTCTTT	CASSQRVGGTEAFF
.	.	TRBV29-1	TRBJ1-1	12	TGCAGCGTTGGTCGCGGGGAGACTGAAGCTTTCTTT	CSVGRGETEAFF